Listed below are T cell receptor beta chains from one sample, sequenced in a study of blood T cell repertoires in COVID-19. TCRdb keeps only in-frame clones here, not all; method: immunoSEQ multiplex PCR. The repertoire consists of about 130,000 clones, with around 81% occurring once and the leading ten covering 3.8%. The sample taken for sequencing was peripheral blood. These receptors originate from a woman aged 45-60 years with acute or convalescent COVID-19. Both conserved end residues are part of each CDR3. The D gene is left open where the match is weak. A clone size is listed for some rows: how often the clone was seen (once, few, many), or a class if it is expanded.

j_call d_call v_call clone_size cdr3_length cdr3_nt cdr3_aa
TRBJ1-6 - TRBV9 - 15 TGTGCCAGCAGCGTAGGCCGCGAGGTGGGTTCACCCCTCCACTTT CASSVGREVGSPLHF
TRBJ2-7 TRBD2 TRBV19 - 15 TGTGCCAGTAGTATATTTGCTAGCGGGATATACGAGCAGTACTTC CASSIFASGIYEQYF
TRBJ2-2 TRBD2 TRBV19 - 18 TGTGCCAGTACCCCACCAGGTAGCGGGAGGAGGGGCACCGGGGAGCTGTTTTTT CASTPPGSGRRGTGELFF
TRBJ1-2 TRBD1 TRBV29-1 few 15 TGCAGCGTTGGAGGGACAGGGAGCCCCCACTATGGCTACACCTTC CSVGGTGSPHYGYTF
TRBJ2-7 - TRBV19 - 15 TGTGCCAGCGCGTGGGGTGGAGGAAAAGCCTACGAGCAGTACTTC CASAWGGGKAYEQYF
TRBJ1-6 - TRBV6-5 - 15 TGTGCCAGCAGTTACGTCCAGGGTGGTAGTTCACCCCTCCACTTT CASSYVQGGSSPLHF
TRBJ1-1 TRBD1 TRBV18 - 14 TGTGCCAGCTCACCGACAGGGGCAAGAACTGAAGCTTTCTTT CASSPTGARTEAFF
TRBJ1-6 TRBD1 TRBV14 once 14 TGTGCCAGCAGCCCGGACAGGGGAAGGGGGGCCCTCCACTTT CASSPDRGRGALHF
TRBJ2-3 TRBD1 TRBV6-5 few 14 TGTGCCAGCAGAGGGACAGGGGTCACAGATACGCAGTATTTT CASRGTGVTDTQYF
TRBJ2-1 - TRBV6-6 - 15 TGTGCCAGCAGTTACGGGTACTCCCTCTCAGGGGAGCAGTTCTTC CASSYGYSLSGEQFF
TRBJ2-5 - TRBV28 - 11 TGTGCCAGCAGTGCAACCAGGGCCCAGTACTTC CASSATRAQYF
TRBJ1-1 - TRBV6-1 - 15 TGTGCCAGCAGTGAAAACCCAGGGGCGAACACTGAAGCTTTCTTT CASSENPGANTEAFF
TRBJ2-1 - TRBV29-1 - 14 TGCAGCGTTGAGCGACAGACCTCCTACAATGAGCAGTTCTTC CSVERQTSYNEQFF
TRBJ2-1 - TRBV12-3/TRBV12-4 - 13 TGTGCCAGCAGTCCAGGGGGGTCGGGTGAGCAGTTCTTC CASSPGGSGEQFF
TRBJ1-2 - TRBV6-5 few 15 TGTGCCAGCAGGAGCTACGCAGGGCAAAACTATGGCTACACCTTC CASRSYAGQNYGYTF
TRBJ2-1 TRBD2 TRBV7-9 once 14 TGTGCCAGCAGCTTAGGGACTAGCAGCAATGAGCAGTTCTTC CASSLGTSSNEQFF
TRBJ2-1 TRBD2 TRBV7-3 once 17 TGTGCCAGCAGCCCGGACGGGGAGGGAGGCGGGAGAGGCGAGCAGTTCTTC CASSPDGEGGGRGEQFF
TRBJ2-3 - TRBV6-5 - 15 TGTGCCAGCAGTTACTCGCCTAGCGGCACAGATACGCAGTATTTT CASSYSPSGTDTQYF
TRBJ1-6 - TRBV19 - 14 TGTGCCAGTAGTATTGGACAGCTAAATTCACCCCTCCACTTT CASSIGQLNSPLHF
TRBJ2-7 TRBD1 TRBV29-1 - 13 TGCAGCGTAACAGGGGAGAGTTGGTACGAGCAGTACTTC CSVTGESWYEQYF
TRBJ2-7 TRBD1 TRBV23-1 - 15 TGCGCCAGCAGTGGCGCAGGGGGCGCATCCTACGAGCAGTACTTC CASSGAGGASYEQYF
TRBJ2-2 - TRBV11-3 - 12 TGTGCCAGCAGCTCAAACACCGGGGAGCTGTTTTTT CASSSNTGELFF
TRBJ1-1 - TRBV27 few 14 TGTGCCAGCATACCTCAGGGTAAGATCACTGAAGCTTTCTTT CASIPQGKITEAFF
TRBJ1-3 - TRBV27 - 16 TGTGCCAGCAGTTTATCGATCTCGACTGCTGGAAACACCATATATTTT CASSLSISTAGNTIYF
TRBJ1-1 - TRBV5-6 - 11 TGTGCCAGCAGCCGGAACACTGAAGCTTTCTTT CASSRNTEAFF
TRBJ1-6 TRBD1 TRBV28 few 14 TGTGCCATTCGGGACAGGGGGCGCGGGTCACCCCTCCACTTT CAIRDRGRGSPLHF
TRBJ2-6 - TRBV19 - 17 TGTGCCAGTAGTATAGTGAGAGGGAACTCTGGGGCCAACGTCCTGACTTTC CASSIVRGNSGANVLTF
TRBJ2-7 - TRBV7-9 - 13 TGTGCCAGCAGCTTAACGAGTTCCTACGAGCAGTACTTC CASSLTSSYEQYF
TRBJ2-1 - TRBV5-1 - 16 TGCGCCAGCAGCTTGTTAGCGGAGAGCTCCTACAATGAGCAGTTCTTC CASSLLAESSYNEQFF
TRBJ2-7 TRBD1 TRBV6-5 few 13 TGTGCCACAGCGGACAGGGTTTCCTACGAGCAGTACTTC CATADRVSYEQYF
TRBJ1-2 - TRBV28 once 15 TGTGCCAGCAGTTTATCCCCCCTGGGCGTAAGCGGCTACACCTTC CASSLSPLGVSGYTF
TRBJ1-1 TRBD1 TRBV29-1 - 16 TGCAGCGTTGAAGACATTCGACAGGGGGCGAACACTGAAGCTTTCTTT CSVEDIRQGANTEAFF
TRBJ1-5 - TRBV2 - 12 TGTGCCAGCAAGGGGGAAGGTCAGCCCCAGCATTTT CASKGEGQPQHF
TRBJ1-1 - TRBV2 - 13 TGTGCCAGCAGTGCGTACGCGCGTACTGAAGCTTTCTTT CASSAYARTEAFF
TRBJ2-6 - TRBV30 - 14 TGTGCCTGGAGTAGACAGGTTGGGGCCAACGTCCTGACTTTC CAWSRQVGANVLTF
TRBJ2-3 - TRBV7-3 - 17 TGTGCCAGCAGCTTAACCGGCCAGGGAACTGTAACAGATACGCAGTATTTT CASSLTGQGTVTDTQYF
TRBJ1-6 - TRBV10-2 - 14 TGCGCCAGCAGTGTAGGCAGGCTCGATTCACCCCTCCACTTT CASSVGRLDSPLHF
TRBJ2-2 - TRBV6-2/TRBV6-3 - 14 TGTGCCAGCAGCTCCAGATTTGGTATCGGGGAGCTGTTTTTT CASSSRFGIGELFF
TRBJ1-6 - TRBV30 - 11 TGTGCCTGGGGGAGAAATTCACCCCTCCACTTT CAWGRNSPLHF
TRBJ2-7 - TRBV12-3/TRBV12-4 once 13 TGTGCCAGCAGTTACAGGGTAGTAGATGAGCAGTACTTC CASSYRVVDEQYF
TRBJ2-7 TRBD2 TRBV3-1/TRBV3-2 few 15 TGTGCCAGCAGCCTCGTAGCCGCGGGAGCACGCGAGCAGTACTTC CASSLVAAGAREQYF
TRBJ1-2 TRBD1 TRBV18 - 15 TGTGCCAGCTCACCTTCCGGGACAGGGGGGATTGGCTACACCTTC CASSPSGTGGIGYTF
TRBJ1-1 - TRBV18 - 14 TGTGCCAGCTCACTGAATGGCCTGAACACTGAAGCTTTCTTT CASSLNGLNTEAFF
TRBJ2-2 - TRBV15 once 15 TGTGCCACCAGCAGAGACCCCCAAGCGGTCGGGGAGCTGTTTTTT CATSRDPQAVGELFF
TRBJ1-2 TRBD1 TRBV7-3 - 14 TGTGCCAGCAGCCCCGGACAGGGGGACTATGGCTACACCTTC CASSPGQGDYGYTF
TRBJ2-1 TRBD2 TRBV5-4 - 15 TGTGCCAGCATTGACACTAGCGGTTCCTACAATGAGCAGTTCTTC CASIDTSGSYNEQFF
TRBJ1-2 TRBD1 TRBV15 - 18 TGTGCCACCAGCAGAGGACGTCTGTCCGGGACAGGGATTGGCGGCTACACCTTC CATSRGRLSGTGIGGYTF
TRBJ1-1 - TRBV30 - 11 TGTGCCTGGAGTAGGGGCACTGAAGCTTTCTTT CAWSRGTEAFF
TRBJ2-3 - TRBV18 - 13 TGTGCCAGCTCACCACCGGGCGCGGATACGCAGTATTTT CASSPPGADTQYF
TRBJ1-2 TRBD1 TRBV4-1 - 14 TGCGCCAGCAGTAACAGGGGGCTTAACTATGGCTACACCTTC CASSNRGLNYGYTF
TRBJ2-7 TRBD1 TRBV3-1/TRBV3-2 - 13 TGTGCCAGTGCTGGGGACAGGCATGGCGAGCAGTACTTC CASAGDRHGEQYF
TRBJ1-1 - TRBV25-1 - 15 TGTGCCAGCAGTGAGGCGGGCAGGCCGAACACTGAAGCTTTCTTT CASSEAGRPNTEAFF